The 25 T cell receptor beta chains below were found in one sample sequenced in a study of neurological immune-mediated disorders. Via MiXCR, TCRdb re-called the 5' RACE reads, giving one row per CDR3 protein. The sample contains 46,000 or so distinct CDR3 sequences, around 4% of which appear only once. The sequenced material came from PBMCs. These receptor sequences come from a woman aged 60-70 years with multiple sclerosis.

This clonotype was counted ten times or more. The chain joins TRBV5-1 to TRBJ2-2, with D unresolved. The CDR3 totals 15 residues. Germline V CDR1 and CDR2: SGHRS, YFSETQ. Trimming took off 0 bases at V and 7 bases at J, with 13 bases between the two ends. The DNA for the CDR3 is TGCGCCAGCAGCTTGGAGGTCGGAGCGCTCGGGGAGCTGTTTTTT. Translated, it gives CASSLEVGALGELFF.

This clonotype was seen a few times. This rearrangement joins TRBV20-1 to TRBJ1-1; D uncertain. The CDR3 is 14 amino acids. The V gene's germline CDR1 is DFQATT and CDR2 SNEGSKA (reference sequence). V gave up 1 base and J gave up 5 bases, with 14 bases separating them. The CDR3, as DNA: TGCAGTGCTAGAGTCCCCCTGGATGGGACTGAAGCTTTCTTT. It translates to CSARVPLDGTEAFF.

A remark on this clonotype: A much bigger clone sits one base away, suggesting this may be a read error. The V and J genes are TRBV3-1 and TRBJ2-5; D ambiguous. The CDR3 is 12 amino acids. The germline V gene encodes CDR1 LGHDT and CDR2 YNNKEL (reference sequence). CDR3 DNA sequence: TGTGCCAACAGCCAACGGATAGAGACCCAGTACTTC. Translated, it gives CANSQRIETQYF.

This clonotype was recorded many times. J is TRBJ2-1 and V is TRBV20-1, with a tentative D call TRBD1 (6 bases). Trimming shortened V by 5 bases and J by 7 bases, and 15 bases separated the two germline ends. The germline V gene encodes CDR1 DFQATT and CDR2 SNEGSKA (reference sequence). The CDR3 spans 13 residues. The CDR3 loop reads CSAGQQGGNEQFF. DNA for the CDR3: TGCAGTGCTGGGCAACAGGGTGGGAATGAGCAGTTCTTC.

The table lists this clonotype with many counts. The V call is TRBV20-1, the J call TRBJ2-1, with D maybe TRBD2 (6 bases). The length of the CDR3 is 13 residues. Germline V gives CDR1 DFQATT, CDR2 SNEGSKA (reference sequence). The V and J ends lost 7 bases and 3 bases respectively, with 13 bases between them. The CDR3 DNA reads as TGCAGTGTTCCGGGACTCAACTACAATGAGCAGTTCTTC. Protein: CSVPGLNYNEQFF.

At least ten counts were recorded for this clonotype. The rearrangement joins TRBV9 to TRBJ1-5; 11 positions match TRBD1. V lost 3 bases, J lost 7 bases, and 3 bases stayed unmatched. This CDR3 has 14 residues. CDR1 and CDR2 (germline): SGDLS, YYNGEE. CDR3 sequence (DNA): TGTGCCAGCAGCGGGACAGGGGGCGGCCAGCCCCAGCATTTT. Encoded protein: CASSGTGGGQPQHF.

A few counts support this clonotype. The rearrangement links TRBV20-1 to TRBJ2-5, with D possibly TRBD2 on 6 matching bases. The CDR3 runs 12 residues. From germline, CDR1 is DFQATT and CDR2 SNEGSKA (reference sequence). Trimming took 6 bases from V and 5 from J, leaving 13 bases between them. The CDR3 coding sequence is TGCAGTGCGTCAGCAGGGAGGGAGACCCAGTACTTC. This encodes CSASAGRETQYF.

Regarding this clonotype: It may be a read error: a sequence one base away is much more abundant. Likely a read error: the CDR3 ends without its conserved phenylalanine or tryptophan. The V and J genes are TRBV20-1 and TRBJ2-7, with a possible D match to TRBD1 (6 bases). The V and J ends lost 0 bases and 3 bases respectively, with 12 bases between them. Germline CDR1 DFQATT, CDR2 SNEGSKA (reference sequence). The CDR3 contains 14 residues. This CDR3 is CSARDIGRGYEQYL. CDR3 nucleotides: TGCAGTGCTAGAGATATAGGCAGGGGCTACGAGCAGTACCTC.

In this sample, this clonotype turned up many times. CDR3 region: CASSPWQTDPNEQYF. CDR3 in DNA: TGTGCCAGCAGTCCCTGGCAGACAGACCCTAACGAGCAGTACTTC. The chain has TRBV27 and TRBJ2-7; possible D gene TRBD1, 5 bases. There are 15 residues in the CDR3. V lost 5 bases, J lost 5 bases, and 19 bases lay in between. Germline CDR1 reads MNHEY; CDR2 reads SMNVEV (reference sequence).

This clonotype was found many times. V and J are TRBV12-3 or TRBV12-4 and TRBJ2-2, with unresolved D. V lost 6 bases to trimming and J lost 11 bases, with 10 bases between them. The CDR3 has 11 amino acids. The CDR3 DNA follows: TGTGCCAGCAGCTCAGCCACAGAGCTGTTTTTT. As protein: CASSSATELFF.

This clonotype was found many times. The chain carries TRBV5-1 and TRBJ2-2, with 10 positions matching TRBD2. The V and J ends lost 0 bases and 7 bases, in that order; junction bases with no gene match: 3. This CDR3 has 15 amino acids. CDR1 and CDR2 (germline): SGHRS, YFSETQ. The CDR3 loop reads CASSLVASGSGELFF. The DNA of the CDR3 is TGCGCCAGCAGCTTGGTGGCTAGCGGGAGCGGGGAGCTGTTTTTT.

This clonotype was recorded many times. The genes are TRBV20-1 and TRBJ1-5; a weak D match, TRBD1 (5 bases). Germline CDR1 DFQATT, CDR2 SNEGSKA (reference sequence). V lost 7 bases and J lost 0, with 13 bases in between. The CDR3 has 14 amino acids. CDR3 loop: CSGQAGNSNQPQHF. The CDR3 coding sequence is TGCAGTGGTCAGGCAGGGAATAGCAATCAGCCCCAGCATTTT.

The chain employs TRBV18 and TRBJ1-2; D not resolved. From germline, CDR1 is KGHSH and CDR2 LQKENI. V lost 5 bases, J lost 0 bases, and 7 bases lay in between. The CDR3 contains 13 residues. In DNA, the CDR3 is TGTGCCAGCTCAGACGGTGCTAACTATGGCTACACCTTC. Translating gives CASSDGANYGYTF.

This clonotype was picked up many times. The chain combines TRBV10-2 with TRBJ2-7, with TRBD2 as a possible D gene (6 bases). The CDR3 runs to 13 residues. V was clipped by 5 bases and J by 4 bases, with 12 bases between them. The V gene's germline CDR1 is WSHSY and CDR2 SAAADI. The CDR3 sequence: CASSPGLDYEQYV. The CDR3 DNA sequence: TGCGCCAGCAGTCCGGGACTGGATTACGAGCAGTACGTC.

This clonotype was seen at least ten times. V usage is TRBV29-1 and J usage is TRBJ1-5; perhaps TRBD1 as D (5 bases). From germline, CDR1 is SQVTM and CDR2 ANQGSEA. V lost 5 bases, J lost 3 bases, and 14 bases lay in between. CDR3 length: 14 residues. The CDR3: CSVSAGGDNQPQHF. CDR3 coding DNA: TGCAGCGTTTCGGCGGGAGGGGACAATCAGCCCCAGCATTTT.

This clonotype was seen more than once but under ten times. This chain connects TRBV20-1 to TRBJ1-5; D possibly corresponds to TRBD1 (5 bases). Germline V gene sequence: CDR1 DFQATT, CDR2 SNEGSKA (reference sequence). CDR3 size: 14 residues. V shed 6 bases and J shed 4 bases, with 16 bases lying between them. The CDR3 sequence: CSALGDRENQPQHF. DNA of the CDR3: TGCAGTGCCCTCGGGGACCGAGAAAATCAGCCCCAGCATTTT.

V is TRBV12-3 or TRBV12-4 and J is TRBJ2-7, with D hard to call. V lost 6 bases and J 0 bases, leaving 3 bases between the germline ends. This CDR3 is built from 11 residues. The CDR3 DNA reads as TGTGCCAGCAGCGCCTCCTACGAGCAGTACTTC. Its protein product is CASSASYEQYF.

Ten or more counts support this clonotype. This rearrangement joins TRBV25-1 to TRBJ2-1; D possibly matches TRBD1 or TRBD2 (6 bases each). Per germline, CDR1 MGHDK and CDR2 SYGVNS. V lost 1 base, J lost 12 bases, and 22 bases lay in between. The CDR3 covers 16 residues. DNA of the CDR3: TGTGCCAGCAGTGAATTGGGAGCGGAGGGGGAATTGGCGCAGTTCTTC. It codes for CASSELGAEGELAQFF.

This clonotype was counted ten times or more. J is TRBJ2-3 and V is TRBV5-5; TRBD2 agrees at 8 bases. V was pared by 0 bases and J by 6 bases, with 12 bases of the junction left unmatched. The CDR3 is 17 amino acids. The germline CDR1 and CDR2 sequences are SGHKS and YYEKEE (reference sequence). CDR3 coding DNA: TGTGCCAGCAGCTTGGCCGGAGCGGGGGCTTTGTGGGATACGCAGTATTTT. It specifies CASSLAGAGALWDTQYF.

This clonotype came up many times. The J gene is TRBJ2-3, the V gene TRBV4-3; TRBD2 matches 11 bases. With V trimmed by 4 bases and J by 4 bases, 1 base remained unmatched. The CDR3 contains 14 residues. Per germline, CDR1 LGHNA and CDR2 YSLEER. CDR3 residues: CASSRSGRADTQYF. The CDR3 DNA is TGCGCCAGCAGCCGTAGCGGGAGGGCAGATACGCAGTATTTT.

This clonotype was seen many times. The chain carries TRBV20-1 and TRBJ2-3; 9 positions match TRBD2. The junction had 9 bases not matched to a gene; V was cut back by 5 bases and J by 6 bases. Germline CDR1 DFQATT, CDR2 SNEGSKA (reference sequence). This CDR3 comprises 14 residues. In DNA, the CDR3 is TGCAGTGCTGTGAGCGGGAGGTCCAGGGATACGCAGTATTTT. Translation gives CSAVSGRSRDTQYF.

This clonotype showed up many times. The CDR3, as DNA: TGCGCCAGCAGCATGGGACAGGGGGTTACTGAAGCTTTCTTT. Residues: CASSMGQGVTEAFF. The rearrangement links TRBV5-1 to TRBJ1-1; 11 nucleotides match TRBD1. Germline V CDR1 and CDR2: SGHRS, YFSETQ. CDR3 size: 14 residues. With V trimmed by 4 bases and J by 5 bases, 4 bases remained unmatched. Variable domain in full (rest from reference TRBV5-1 and TRBJ1-1): KAGVTQTPRYLIKTRGQQVTLSCSPISGHRSVSWYQQTPGQGLQFLFEYFSETQRNKGNFPGRFSGRQFSNSRSEMNVSTLELGDSALYLCASSMGQGVTEAFFGQGTRLTVV.

This clonotype was detected many times. The chain recombines TRBV20-1 with TRBJ1-4, with D unclear. The V gene lost 4 bases and the J gene lost 4 bases, with 16 bases spanning the gap. The CDR3 has 15 residues. Germline V lookup: CDR1 DFQATT, CDR2 SNEGSKA (reference sequence). CDR3 residues: CSATEFGVRNEKLFF. DNA of the CDR3: TGCAGTGCTACAGAATTTGGGGTCCGTAATGAAAAACTGTTTTTT.

This clonotype has at least ten counts. This chain uses TRBV11-2 with TRBJ2-5; unclear D gene. This CDR3 region has 15 residues. Germline CDR1 SGHAT, CDR2 FQNNGV. Trimming cost V 6 bases and J 2 bases, with 16 bases left between them. CDR3 in amino acids: CASSLLAGLQETQYF. The CDR3 DNA reads as TGTGCCAGCAGTCTCCTTGCAGGCCTTCAAGAGACCCAGTACTTC.

This clonotype was recorded many times. CDR3 nucleotide sequence: TGCAGTGCCGACAAAAGTTCCACAGATACGCAGTATTTT. Residues: CSADKSSTDTQYF. This chain links TRBV20-1 with TRBJ2-3, with no clear D. Germline lookup yields CDR1 DFQATT and CDR2 SNEGSKA (reference sequence). The CDR3 consists of 13 residues. V lost 6 bases and J lost 2, with 12 bases in between.